Sequencing of this T cell receptor beta chain was carried out in a study of OX40 agonist ivuxolimab in advanced cancers. Study conclusions and caveats: On average, a greater number of expanded clones characterised CD8+ T cells relative to CD4+. Partial responders at 0.1-3.0 mg/kg showed near-lowest clonal expansion. Among the nonresponders, some also had low normalized T-cell clonal expansion.

The CDR3 sequence is 16 residues long. The germline V gene encodes CDR1 WNHNN and CDR2 SYGVQD (reference sequence). The V end lost 2 bases, the J end lost 2 bases, and 14 bases lay between the germline ends. The table lists this clone with a count of one. Antigen specificity is unknown. The data were produced by immunoSEQ multiplex PCR, yet TCRdb's version contains in-frame clones alone and is incomplete. Seen here are about 50,000 clones, approximately 80% observed once, and the top ten hold around 4%. This clonotype was sampled from an adult with an advanced solid tumor such as melanoma, head and neck, liver or kidney cancer. The sample in question was CD4+ or CD8+ T cells sorted from blood, obtained in a trial of the OX40 agonist ivuxolimab. This chain joins TRBV10-1 and TRBJ2-3; possibly TRBD1 for D (5 bases). The chain's CDR3 is CASSEGRTSSTDTQYF. The CDR3 coding sequence is TGCGCCAGCAGTGAGGGAAGGACATCCTCCACAGATACGCAGTATTTT.